Sequencing of this T cell receptor (beta chain) was carried out in a study of vaccination effects on CD4 cells after COVID-19. Sequencing was preceded by expansion of antigen-specific CD4+ T cells with viral peptide pools in the ViraFEST assay. Researchers isolated CD4+ T cells once approximately ten days of culture had elapsed. Having tested negative for nucleocapsid antibodies, the vaccine recipients showed no prior SARS-CoV-2 infection. Half the medium was replaced with IL-2 medium on days 3 and 7. Of note for this clone: The antigen is not known.

Trimming cost V 2 bases and J 3 bases; bases outside gene matches: 4. Germline CDR1 and CDR2: LGHDT and YNNKEL (reference sequence). This CDR3 spans 16 amino acids. The table came from immunoSEQ multiplex PCR; TCRdb's copy has only in-frame clones and leaves some out. This table holds approximately 40,000 clones, roughly 70% found once. V usage is TRBV3-1 (or the pseudogene TRBV3-2) and J usage is TRBJ2-1; 10 nucleotides align to TRBD2. The sequence came from a human donor who received a COVID-19 vaccine. This sample comprised CD4+ T cells from PBMCs cultured with SARS-CoV-2 spike peptides, obtained before COVID-19 vaccination. The CDR3: CASSQRLAGDYNEQFF. The CDR3 region has the DNA TGTGCCAGCAGCCAACGGCTAGCGGGGGACTACAATGAGCAGTTCTTC.